The clone carrying this T cell receptor beta chain was seen only a few times. Its target is not known. The primer mix had 60 Vbeta and 13 Jbeta primers. Clones were sequenced by immunoSEQ multiplex PCR, and TCRdb holds only the in-frame ones, with some missing. The sample has around 65,000 clones, about 68% seen once; the top ten hold around 7.3%. These data originate in a study of cytomegalovirus exposure and HLA in healthy donors. V was trimmed by 7 bases and J by 3 bases, leaving 10 bases between them. The CDR3 runs to 12 residues. Looked up from germline, CDR1 is MNHNS and CDR2 is SASEGT. Study-level points and caveats: In a later analysis, TCR beta V- and J-gene trimming showed a link to a missense DCLRE1C variant.

The chain is built from TRBV6-1 and TRBJ2-7, with D unresolved. The sample consisted of PBMCs. This clonotype was sampled from a woman in her twenties or thirties in good health and CMV-seropositive. The CDR3, as DNA: TGTGCCAGCAAGGTTACTAACTACGAGCAGTACTTC. Translated: CASKVTNYEQYF.